The T cell receptor beta chain described here comes from a study of blood T cell repertoires in COVID-19. Whole-study context: Acute and convalescent COVID-19 samples came from the United States, Italy and Spain. In each case, the material was cDNA or gDNA derived from T cells, B-cell-depleted T cells, or PBMCs.

CDR1 LNHDA and CDR2 SQIVND come from the germline V gene (reference sequence). The CDR3 is 12 residues long. V was shortened by 8 bases and J by 5 bases, with 12 bases between the two germline ends. In the authors' methods: Estimation of nucleated cell counts relied on the amplification of reference gene primers. Only in-frame clones appear in the TCRdb table, and some are missing; sequencing was by immunoSEQ multiplex PCR. The V and J calls and clone size come from that table; D and trimming were worked out from the DNA. This sample has 60,000 to 70,000 clones, with roughly 85% found just once. Sequencing used peripheral blood. The TCR comes from a woman aged 60-75 years with acute or convalescent COVID-19. V is TRBV19 and J is TRBJ1-2, with a possible D match to TRBD1 (5 bases). In nucleotides, the CDR3 is TGTGCCAGTCACACAGGAGGGTATGGCTACACCTTC. It is translated as CASHTGGYGYTF.